One sample yielded the 8 T cell receptor beta chains listed below, sequenced in a study of T-cell reconstitution after alpha-beta-depleted transplantation in children (dated by TCRdb to about 2016). Library preparation employed PCR. Sequencer: Illumina HiSeq 2500. To normalize quantification of the TCRbeta repertoire, the TCR libraries were built with molecular barcoding that relied on unique molecular identifiers. Using fastp at Q25 and MiXCR, TCRdb reprocessed the public reads and kept productive beta chains. Rows with a matching CDR3 protein are joined into one entry that keeps the most common DNA and genes. The table for this sample lists about 91,000 distinct CDR3 sequences; approximately 9.2% of them were counted only once. The biggest ten clones account for 6.9% of the sample. The sample in question was PBMCs from the stem cell graft donor, obtained from the stem cell graft. The receptor set was obtained from a human donor who donated a stem cell graft to a child with congenital amegakaryocytic thrombocytopenia.

This clonotype was counted many times. This rearrangement joins TRBV4-1 to TRBJ2-6; D unclear. V dropped 1 base and J dropped 5 bases, with 6 bases sitting between them. The germline gives CDR1 MGHRA, CDR2 YSYEKL. The CDR3 covers 14 residues. CDR3 protein: CASSQGFRANVLTF. The CDR3, as DNA: TGCGCCAGCAGCCAAGGGTTTCGGGCCAACGTCCTGACTTTC.

There are many counts of this clonotype. This chain joins TRBV27 and TRBJ2-3, with D uncertain. CDR3 length equals 15 residues. The V gene lost 2 bases and the J gene lost 6 bases, with 15 bases spanning the gap. CDR1 MNHEY and CDR2 SMNVEV come from the germline V gene (reference sequence). This CDR3 reads CASSLQPYGLDTQYF. In DNA form, the CDR3 reads TGTGCCAGCAGTTTACAACCATACGGGTTGGATACGCAGTATTTT.

This clonotype was seen many times. This rearrangement joins TRBV27 to TRBJ1-2; no clear D gene. V dropped 6 bases and J dropped 4 bases, with 18 bases sitting between them. Germline lookup yields CDR1 MNHEY and CDR2 SMNVEV (reference sequence). This CDR3 has 15 amino acids. In DNA form, the CDR3 reads TGTGCCAGCAGCTCGGACGGGCGGAACCTCTATGGCTACACCTTC. Amino acid sequence: CASSSDGRNLYGYTF.

This clonotype was observed many times. The CDR3 loop reads CSARGLAGVRNEQFF. DNA of the CDR3: TGCAGTGCTAGGGGACTAGCGGGAGTCAGGAATGAGCAGTTCTTC. The chain links TRBV20-1 to TRBJ2-1; 14 positions agree with TRBD2. The CDR3 loop spans 15 amino acids. The germline CDR1 and CDR2 sequences are DFQATT and SNEGSKA (reference sequence). V lost 3 bases to trimming and J lost 7 bases; unmatched junction nucleotides: 5.

The J gene is TRBJ1-5, the V gene TRBV18, with 12 bases fitting TRBD1. This CDR3 is 15 amino acids long. Per the germline V gene, CDR1 is KGHSH and CDR2 is LQKENI. Losses at the gene ends were 2 bases for V and 6 bases for J; bases not matched to a gene: 2. The CDR3 nucleotides are TGTGCCAGCTCACCAGGGACAGGGGGCATTCAGCCCCAGCATTTT. Translation gives CASSPGTGGIQPQHF.

This clonotype showed up many times. The chain couples TRBV6-1 to TRBJ1-2, with D maybe TRBD1 (6 bases). Germline lookup yields CDR1 MNHNS and CDR2 SASEGT. The CDR3 extends over 14 amino acids. The germline V and J ends were trimmed by 6 bases and 6 bases, with 17 bases remaining between them. As DNA, the CDR3 is TGTGCCAGCAGGATGATTAGGACAGTGGATGGCTACACCTTC. As protein: CASRMIRTVDGYTF.

This clonotype was detected many times. V and J are TRBV5-5 and TRBJ2-2; unclear D gene. The CDR3 is 13 residues long. The germline V and J ends were trimmed by 0 bases and 8 bases, with 8 bases remaining between them. CDR1 and CDR2 (germline): SGHKS, YYEKEE (reference sequence). The CDR3 sequence: CASSLGKTGELFF. The CDR3 bases are TGTGCCAGCAGCTTGGGCAAAACTGGGGAGCTGTTTTTT. The full variable domain, its missing parts supplied by reference TRBV5-5 and TRBJ2-2, is DAGVTQSPTHLIKTRGQQVTLRCSPISGHKSVSWYQQVLGQGPQFIFQYYEKEERGRGNFPDRFSARQFPNYSSELNVNALLLGDSALYLCASSLGKTGELFFGEGSRLTVL.

This clonotype was found many times. The CDR3 DNA sequence: TGCAGTGCTAGAGCCCCACTCCCAGGACTGAACAATCAGCCCCAGCATTTT. Translation: CSARAPLPGLNNQPQHF. V is TRBV20-1 and J is TRBJ1-5, with D uncertain. CDR1 and CDR2 from the germline V gene are DFQATT and SNEGSKA (reference sequence). The CDR3 covers 17 residues. Trimming shortened V by 1 base and J by 3 bases, and 19 bases separated the two germline ends.